The 10 T cell receptor beta chains below were found in one sample sequenced in a study of blood T cell repertoires in COVID-19. The table came from immunoSEQ multiplex PCR; TCRdb's copy has only in-frame clones and leaves some out. The sample lists 200,000 to 250,000 clones, 80% occurring once. Sequenced: peripheral blood. The receptors come from a human donor in a cohort sampled during active COVID-19.

As DNA, the CDR3 is TGTGCCAGCAGTGAAGTGGCAGATATTAACTATGGCTACACCTTC. Amino acid sequence: CASSEVADINYGYTF. The chain recombines TRBV6-1 with TRBJ1-2, with D unresolved. Germline V gene lookup returns CDR1 MNHNS and CDR2 SASEGT. This CDR3 region has 15 residues. Trimming took off 1 base at V and 1 base at J, with 10 bases between the two ends.

This clone came up once. This rearrangement joins TRBV28 to TRBJ2-5; 10 nucleotides match TRBD2. Germline CDR1 MDHEN, CDR2 SYDVKM. This CDR3 region has 16 residues. V dropped 2 bases and J dropped 0; count of bases not matched to a gene: 3. CDR3 amino acids: CASSLLSGGDQETQYF. The CDR3 DNA reads TGTGCCAGCAGTTTACTCAGCGGGGGGGACCAAGAGACCCAGTACTTC.

The V gene is TRBV5-1, the J gene TRBJ1-1; 9 bases map to TRBD1. There are 14 residues in the CDR3. CDR1 SGHRS and CDR2 YFSETQ come from the germline V gene. After removal of 2 bases from V and 4 bases from J, the junction contained 3 bases not matched to a gene. The CDR3 loop reads CASSFLDRGTEAFF. DNA of the CDR3: TGCGCCAGCAGCTTTTTGGACAGGGGCACTGAAGCTTTCTTT. The full variable domain, completed using reference TRBV5-1 and TRBJ1-1, is KAGVTQTPRYLIKTRGQQVTLSCSPISGHRSVSWYQQTPGQGLQFLFEYFSETQRNKGNFPGRFSGRQFSNSRSEMNVSTLELGDSALYLCASSFLDRGTEAFFGQGTRLTVV.

This chain joins TRBV10-2 and TRBJ2-3; 9 positions agree with TRBD2. This CDR3 has 15 amino acids. Germline V gene data show CDR1 as WSHSY and CDR2 as SAAADI. V lost 6 bases and J lost 3; bases outside the gene matches: 7. This chain's CDR3 is CASRGSGRSTDTQYF. CDR3 sequence (DNA): TGCGCCAGCAGGGGAAGCGGGAGGTCGACAGATACGCAGTATTTT.

The chain couples TRBV29-1 to TRBJ2-2; TRBD1 matches at 9 bases. V gave up 6 bases and J gave up 5 bases; unmatched junction bases: 7. The CDR3 totals 14 residues. Germline V gene sequence: CDR1 SQVTM, CDR2 ANQGSEA. CDR3 sequence reads: CSVVRQGDTGELFF. DNA of the CDR3: TGCAGCGTCGTCCGACAGGGGGATACCGGGGAGCTGTTTTTT.

The chain links TRBV2 to TRBJ1-4; 10 bases agree with TRBD1. CDR1 and CDR2 (germline): SNHLY, FYNNEI. The J segment lost 8 bases and the V segment lost 5 bases, leaving 5 bases of the junction unmatched. This CDR3 is built from 14 residues. The DNA for the CDR3 is TGTGCCAGCAGTCGACAGGGGGCGCGCGAAAAACTGTTTTTT. Residues: CASSRQGAREKLFF.

The chain uses TRBV4-1 and TRBJ1-2; D is undetermined. There are 15 residues in the CDR3. Between the trimmed V and J ends, which lost 7 bases and 6 bases, there was a span of 21 bases. Per the germline V gene, CDR1 is MGHRA and CDR2 is YSYEKL. The CDR3 loop reads CASTHREPDPDGYTF. In nucleotides, the CDR3 is TGCGCCAGCACCCATAGGGAGCCAGACCCGGATGGCTACACCTTC.

The chain has TRBV9 and TRBJ1-2; TRBD1 is a possible D gene (6 bases). The V end lost 3 bases, the J end lost 4 bases, and 13 bases lay between the germline ends. Germline loops: CDR1 SGDLS, CDR2 YYNGEE. The CDR3 has 14 amino acids. CDR3: CASSDPGHAYGYTF. The DNA of the CDR3 is TGTGCCAGCAGCGACCCGGGACACGCCTATGGCTACACCTTC. The whole variable domain, remainder taken from reference TRBV9 and TRBJ1-2, is DSGVTQTPKHLITATGQRVTLRCSPRSGDLSVYWYQQSLDQGLQFLIQYYNGEERAKGNILERFSAQQFPDLHSELNLSSLELGDSALYFCASSDPGHAYGYTFGSGTRLTVV.

This chain links TRBV4-3 with TRBJ2-1; D is uncertain. Trimming left V 1 base short and J 1 base short, with 14 bases between. Per germline, CDR1 LGHNA and CDR2 YSLEER. This CDR3 spans 17 amino acids. The CDR3 spells CASSQGFSEPSYNEQFF. CDR3 nucleotides: TGCGCCAGCAGCCAAGGCTTCTCAGAACCTTCCTACAATGAGCAGTTCTTC.

In this sample, this clone turned up a few times. The chain links TRBV28 to TRBJ1-3; TRBD1 matches at 8 bases. The V segment lost 9 bases and the J segment 2 bases; nucleotides outside the gene matches: 9. The CDR3 contains 15 residues. CDR1 MDHEN and CDR2 SYDVKM come from the germline V gene. Here the CDR3 DNA reads TGTGCCAGTACTCCTCTGACAGGGGCTGGAAACACCATATATTTT. Its protein is CASTPLTGAGNTIYF.